The 4 T cell receptor beta chains below come from one sample, sequenced in a study of T cell changes during pregnancy in multiple sclerosis. Method: immunoSEQ multiplex PCR; TCRdb's copy keeps in-frame clones and lacks some. The sample records about 80,000 clones, about 91% being singletons. The sequenced sample was peripheral blood, obtained before pregnancy. Receptors were obtained from a female donor with multiple sclerosis, enrolled in a pregnancy study.

V usage is TRBV20-1 and J usage is TRBJ2-1; 7 bases align to TRBD2. Trimming removed 1 base from V and 12 bases from J; junction bases left unmatched: 3. Germline values: CDR1 DFQATT, CDR2 SNEGSKA (reference sequence). There are 11 residues in the CDR3. Written as DNA, the CDR3 is TGCAGTGCTAGAGTTGCGGGAGTGCAGTTCTTC. It yields the protein CSARVAGVQFF.

This chain uses TRBV15 with TRBJ1-5; D perhaps matches TRBD1 (5 bases). Trimming pared 1 base from V and 0 bases from J, leaving 10 bases between. The CDR3 sequence is 16 residues long. Germline assignment: CDR1 LNHNV and CDR2 YYDKDF (reference sequence). This CDR3 reads CATSRGAGNSNQPQHF. The CDR3 bases are TGTGCCACCAGCAGAGGGGCAGGGAATAGCAATCAGCCCCAGCATTTT.

The chain uses TRBV5-6 and TRBJ2-1, with D possibly TRBD2 on 7 matching bases. From germline, CDR1 is SGHDT and CDR2 YYEEEE. CDR3 length: 14 residues. V lost 2 bases, J lost 5 bases, and 11 bases lay in between. The chain's CDR3 is CASSLGGVNNEQFF. The DNA of the CDR3 is TGTGCCAGCAGCTTAGGGGGGGTAAACAATGAGCAGTTCTTC.

The chain has TRBV25-1 and TRBJ2-7, with a tentative D call TRBD1 (6 bases). Germline V gives CDR1 MGHDK, CDR2 SYGVNS. Deletions cut 3 bases from V and 5 bases from J, with 14 bases between. This CDR3 spans 14 amino acids. The CDR3 sequence is CASSDPRGLHEQYF. The CDR3 nucleotides read TGTGCCAGCAGTGACCCCAGGGGATTGCACGAGCAGTACTTC.